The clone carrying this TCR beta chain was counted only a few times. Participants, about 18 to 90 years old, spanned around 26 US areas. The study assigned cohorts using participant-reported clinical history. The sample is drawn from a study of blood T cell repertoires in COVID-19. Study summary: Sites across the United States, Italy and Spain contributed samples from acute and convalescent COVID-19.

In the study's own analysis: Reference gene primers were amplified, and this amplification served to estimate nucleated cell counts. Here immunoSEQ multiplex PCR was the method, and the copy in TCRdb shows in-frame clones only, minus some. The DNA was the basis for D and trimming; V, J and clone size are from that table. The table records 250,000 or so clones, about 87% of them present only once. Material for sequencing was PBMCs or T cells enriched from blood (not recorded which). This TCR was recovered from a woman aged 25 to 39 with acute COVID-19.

The CDR3 is CASRPPGDYGYTF. The CDR3, as DNA: TGCGCCAGCAGGCCCCCAGGGGATTATGGCTACACCTTC. This sequence joins TRBV5-1 and TRBJ1-2, with a tentative D call TRBD1 (6 bases). Germline V lookup: CDR1 SGHRS, CDR2 YFSETQ. This CDR3 is built from 13 residues. V was shortened by 5 bases and J by 5 bases, with 13 bases between the two germline ends.